Described below is a single T cell receptor (beta chain) sequence and its context. Germline loops: CDR1 PRHDT, CDR2 FYEKMQ (reference sequence). CDR3 length: 12 residues. V lost 6 bases to trimming and J lost 4 bases, with 9 bases between them. Primers included in the PCR were 60 Vbeta and 13 Jbeta primers. TCRdb's copy holds only in-frame clones and misses some; the assay was immunoSEQ multiplex PCR. In the table there are tens of thousands of clones, approximately 71% of which are singletons. This specimen belongs to a study of cytomegalovirus exposure and HLA in healthy donors. This TCR was sampled from a man aged 25-45 years in good health and CMV-seronegative. The chain is built from TRBV13 and TRBJ1-1, with D unclear. Sequencing was done on a sample of PBMCs. CDR3 DNA sequence: TGTGCCAGCAGTCCGGGGAGCACTGAAGCTTTCTTT. This translates into CASSPGSTEAFF.